Many counts were recorded for the clone carrying this T cell receptor (beta chain). No antigen is known for it. This specimen belongs to a study of T-cell reconstitution after alpha-beta-depleted transplantation in children. Study-level findings and limits: When one year had passed after transplant, most T-cell counts and diversity came from newly produced T cells. Several hundred expanded graft clones reportedly gave rise to the alpha-beta T cells present about two months after transplant. There were some patients whose high TCRbeta diversity at day 60 came from surviving recipient T cells and thymic progenitors.

Library preparation (for TCRbeta) was performed with unique molecular identifiers. TCRdb used MiXCR to reprocess the PCR reads, holding one entry per CDR3 protein. The sample holds roughly 66,000 distinct CDR3 sequences, just under 5% seen once. Germline-derived CDR1 and CDR2 are SGHRS and YFSETQ. V shed 7 bases and J 0 bases; nucleotides not matched to a gene: 15. The CDR3 runs to 17 residues. The source is a boy under two years old who had a stem cell transplant for acute myeloid leukemia, so the T cells may come from the graft donor. V and J are TRBV5-1 and TRBJ2-5; 7 bases agree with TRBD1. The sequenced sample was PBMCs, mostly from graft donor cells, obtained 180 days after TCRalphabeta/CD19-depleted stem cell transplant. The CDR3 DNA is TGCGCCAGCCAAAAAGATCTCCAGGACAGGTACCAAGAGACCCAGTACTTC. Its protein product is CASQKDLQDRYQETQYF.